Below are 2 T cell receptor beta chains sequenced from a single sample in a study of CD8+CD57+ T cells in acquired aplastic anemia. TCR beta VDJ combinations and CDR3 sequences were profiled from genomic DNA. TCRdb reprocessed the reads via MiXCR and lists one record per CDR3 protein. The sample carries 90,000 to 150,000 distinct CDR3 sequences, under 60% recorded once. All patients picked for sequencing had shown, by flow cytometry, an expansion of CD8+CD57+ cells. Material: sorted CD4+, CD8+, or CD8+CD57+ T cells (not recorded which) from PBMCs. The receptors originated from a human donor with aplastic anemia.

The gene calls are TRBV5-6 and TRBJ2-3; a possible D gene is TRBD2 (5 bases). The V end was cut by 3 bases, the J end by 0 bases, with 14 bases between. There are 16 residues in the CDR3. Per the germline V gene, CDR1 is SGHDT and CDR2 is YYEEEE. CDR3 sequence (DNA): TGTGCCAGCAGCTACGGACTTGACGGAAGCACAGATACGCAGTATTTT. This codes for CASSYGLDGSTDTQYF.

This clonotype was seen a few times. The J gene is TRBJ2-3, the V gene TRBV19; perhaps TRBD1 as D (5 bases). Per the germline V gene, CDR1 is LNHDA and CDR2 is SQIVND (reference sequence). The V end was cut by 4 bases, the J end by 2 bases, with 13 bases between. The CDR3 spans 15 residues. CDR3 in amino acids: CASSRDSFPTDTQYF. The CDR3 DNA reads TGTGCCAGTAGTAGAGACAGTTTCCCCACAGATACGCAGTATTTT.